The sequence of this T cell receptor (beta chain) was determined in a study of shared clonotypes between healthy human individuals. The run depth of the assay was deep. TCRdb's table, derived via immunoSEQ multiplex PCR, lists solely in-frame clones and lacks some. The sample records approximately 97,000 clones, about 68% being singletons. This receptor was obtained from a man between 25 and 39 years old in good health. The sample was memory CD8+ T cells sorted from blood. Indicated subset: CD45RO+ cells pooled with CCR7-negative TemRA cells.

CDR3 residues: CASKGASAYEQYF. The CDR3 DNA is TGTGCCAGCAAGGGGGCTAGCGCCTACGAGCAGTACTTC. J is TRBJ2-7 and V is TRBV2; possible D gene TRBD1, 7 bases. Germline CDR1 is SNHLY and CDR2 is FYNNEI. CDR3 size: 13 residues. Trimming took off 7 bases at V and 2 bases at J, with 12 bases between the two ends.